The rows below give T cell receptor beta chains drawn from one sample of a study of shared clonotypes between healthy human individuals. Clones were sequenced by immunoSEQ multiplex PCR, and TCRdb holds only the in-frame ones, with some missing. The sample includes 2 million to 2.5 million clones, around 93% seen only once; the top ten take 0.3% to 0.4%. The sequenced sample was naive CD4+ T cells from PBMCs. The receptors derive from a man aged 18 to 30 in good health. Some clones in this sample may be carry-over from other donors' samples. CDR3s include the opening cysteine and the closing phenylalanine or tryptophan. Each record gives: clone size, V gene, J gene, CDR3 protein. Clone size is stated in some rows and not others, as once, few, many or a class when expanded.

size: .; V: TRBV4-1; J: TRBJ1-1; CDR3: CASSQDVPKLAGRPEAFF
size: .; V: TRBV7-6; J: TRBJ2-1; CDR3: CASSFIRDGEQFF
size: .; V: TRBV28; J: TRBJ2-7; CDR3: CASSFGSGNSYEQYF
size: .; V: TRBV19; J: TRBJ2-5; CDR3: CASSLGGTQYF
size: .; V: TRBV5-1; J: TRBJ2-1; CDR3: CASNQGLGHEQFF
size: .; V: TRBV5-1; J: TRBJ1-4; CDR3: CASSLDTATEKLFF
size: .; V: TRBV5-1; J: TRBJ2-2; CDR3: CASRPPGPTNTGELFF
size: .; V: TRBV5-1; J: TRBJ2-7; CDR3: CASSLGGGSYEQYF
size: .; V: TRBV4-3; J: TRBJ1-2; CDR3: CASSQDGTGRFYGYTF
size: few; V: TRBV6-1; J: TRBJ1-1; CDR3: CASSEQRSTEAFF
size: once; V: TRBV7-2; J: TRBJ2-2; CDR3: CASSPPSAGGNTGELFF
size: .; V: TRBV7-2; J: TRBJ2-7; CDR3: CASSFVARRETQYF
size: .; V: TRBV19; J: TRBJ2-7; CDR3: CASHPRPGQGDYEQYF
size: .; V: TRBV28; J: TRBJ2-1; CDR3: CASGHAGTSGMNEQFF
size: .; V: TRBV11-3; J: TRBJ2-1; CDR3: CASSLGGSGYNEQFF
size: .; V: TRBV25-1; J: TRBJ2-1; CDR3: CASSEVGGKDEQFF
size: .; V: TRBV9; J: TRBJ2-3; CDR3: CASSAGNWADTQYF
size: .; V: TRBV5-1; J: TRBJ1-1; CDR3: CASSFLTVTSEAFF
size: .; V: TRBV18; J: TRBJ2-1; CDR3: CASSLQGANYNEQFF
size: .; V: TRBV29-1; J: TRBJ2-5; CDR3: CSVDLPGGQETQYF
size: .; V: TRBV5-1; J: TRBJ1-4; CDR3: CASSEGQGATNEKLFF
size: .; V: TRBV7-3; J: TRBJ2-7; CDR3: CASAAGTSGSSSYEQYF
size: .; V: TRBV2; J: TRBJ2-5; CDR3: CASRPARKQETQYF
size: once; V: TRBV28; J: TRBJ2-5; CDR3: CASSLDRGRETQYF
size: few; V: TRBV10-1; J: TRBJ1-5; CDR3: CASRASQPQHF
size: .; V: TRBV7-9; J: TRBJ2-1; CDR3: CASSLGMNEQFF
size: .; V: TRBV29-1; J: TRBJ2-2; CDR3: CSVDGATNTGELFF
size: .; V: TRBV18; J: TRBJ2-7; CDR3: CASSQRSGNYEQYF
size: .; V: TRBV5-1; J: TRBJ2-3; CDR3: CASSPRGAGGGTDTQYF
size: .; V: TRBV7-9; J: TRBJ2-7; CDR3: CASTSTGTSGSGEQYF
size: .; V: TRBV5-4; J: TRBJ1-2; CDR3: CASSPERGNYGYTF
size: .; V: TRBV7-3; J: TRBJ2-5; CDR3: CASSPGVSYRETQYF
size: .; V: TRBV19; J: TRBJ2-7; CDR3: CASSGLAGGEKNEQYF
size: .; V: TRBV5-1; J: TRBJ1-5; CDR3: CASSLGDRVGQPQHF
size: .; V: TRBV19; J: TRBJ2-2; CDR3: CASSPPAGGNTGELFF
size: .; V: TRBV10-2; J: TRBJ2-1; CDR3: CASSGTGYWNEQFF
size: .; V: TRBV11-2; J: TRBJ2-7; CDR3: CASSSYAVSREQYF
size: .; V: TRBV5-1; J: TRBJ2-7; CDR3: CASSTDGSYEQYF
size: few; V: TRBV7-9; J: TRBJ1-4; CDR3: CASSLGDAGNEKLFF
size: .; V: TRBV19; J: TRBJ1-5; CDR3: CASSIGQRGAGNQPQHF
size: .; V: TRBV19; J: TRBJ2-2; CDR3: CASSVHRDPHTGELFF
size: .; V: TRBV5-6; J: TRBJ1-2; CDR3: CASSSTGITGYGYTF
size: few; V: TRBV18; J: TRBJ1-1; CDR3: CASSPLSGRAEAFF
size: few; V: TRBV2; J: TRBJ1-1; CDR3: CASSEDNTEAFF
size: .; V: TRBV13; J: TRBJ1-1; CDR3: CASSLNIRGNTEAFF
size: .; V: TRBV15; J: TRBJ2-5; CDR3: CATNQGARVLETQYF
size: .; V: TRBV19; J: TRBJ2-5; CDR3: CASSITWLQETQYF
size: .; V: TRBV20-1; J: TRBJ1-2; CDR3: CSARLYYGYTF
size: .; V: TRBV5-4; J: TRBJ2-7; CDR3: CASSLDFYEQYF
size: once; V: TRBV7-3; J: TRBJ1-1; CDR3: CASSRDTSTEAFF
size: .; V: TRBV5-4; J: TRBJ2-2; CDR3: CASSLVLGNTGELFF
size: .; V: TRBV7-9; J: TRBJ2-1; CDR3: CASSIISGAEQFF
size: .; V: TRBV5-1; J: TRBJ2-5; CDR3: CASSSSGRGPEETQYF